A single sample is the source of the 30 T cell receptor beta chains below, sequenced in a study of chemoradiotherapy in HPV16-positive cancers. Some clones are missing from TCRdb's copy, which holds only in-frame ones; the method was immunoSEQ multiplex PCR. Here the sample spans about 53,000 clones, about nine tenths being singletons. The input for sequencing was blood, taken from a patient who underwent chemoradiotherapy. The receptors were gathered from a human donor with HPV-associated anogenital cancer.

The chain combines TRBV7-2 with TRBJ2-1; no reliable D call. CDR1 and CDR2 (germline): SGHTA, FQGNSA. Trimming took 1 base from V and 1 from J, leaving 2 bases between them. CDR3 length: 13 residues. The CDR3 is CASSLVSYNEQFF. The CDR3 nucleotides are TGTGCCAGCAGCTTAGTGTCCTACAATGAGCAGTTCTTC. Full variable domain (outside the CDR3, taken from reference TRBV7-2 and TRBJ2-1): GAGVSQSPSNKVTEKGKDVELRCDPISGHTALYWYRQSLGQGLEFLIYFQGNSAPDKSGLPSDRFSAERTGGSVSTLTIQRTQQEDSAVYLCASSLVSYNEQFFGPGTRLTVL.

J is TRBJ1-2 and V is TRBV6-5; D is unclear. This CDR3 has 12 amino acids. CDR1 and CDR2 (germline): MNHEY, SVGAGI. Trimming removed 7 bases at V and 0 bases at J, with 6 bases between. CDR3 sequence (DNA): TGTGCCAGCAAAGAGGCTAACTATGGCTACACCTTC. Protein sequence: CASKEANYGYTF.

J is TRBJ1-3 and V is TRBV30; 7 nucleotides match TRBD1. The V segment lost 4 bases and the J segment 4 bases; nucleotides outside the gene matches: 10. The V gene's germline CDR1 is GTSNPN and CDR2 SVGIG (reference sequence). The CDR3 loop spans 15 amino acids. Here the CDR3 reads CAWTRPGTEGNTIYF. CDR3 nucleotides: TGTGCCTGGACCCGTCCCGGGACAGAAGGAAACACCATATATTTT.

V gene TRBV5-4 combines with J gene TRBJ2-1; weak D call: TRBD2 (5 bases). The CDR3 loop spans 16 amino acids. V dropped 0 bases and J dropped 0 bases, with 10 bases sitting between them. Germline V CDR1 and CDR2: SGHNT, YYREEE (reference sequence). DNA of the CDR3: TGTGCCAGCAGCTTGGAGCGGAGTAGCTCCTACAATGAGCAGTTCTTC. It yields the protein CASSLERSSSYNEQFF.

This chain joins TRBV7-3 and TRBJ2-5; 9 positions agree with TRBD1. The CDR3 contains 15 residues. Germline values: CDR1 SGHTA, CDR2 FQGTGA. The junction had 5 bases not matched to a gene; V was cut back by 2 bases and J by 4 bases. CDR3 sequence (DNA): TGTGCCAGCAGCTTAGGGACAGGGCGTTCAGAGACCCAGTACTTC. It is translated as CASSLGTGRSETQYF.

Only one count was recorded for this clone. The DNA of the CDR3 is TGTGCCAGCAGCTTCCTTACAGGGGTAGCTGAGCAGTTCTTC. The encoded protein is CASSFLTGVAEQFF. The chain combines TRBV14 with TRBJ2-1, with TRBD1 matching over 7 bases. From germline, CDR1 is SGHDN and CDR2 FVKESK. This CDR3 is 14 amino acids long. The ends lost 5 bases at V and 9 bases at J; junction bases unmatched: 10. The full variable domain, its missing parts supplied by reference TRBV14 and TRBJ2-1, is EAGVTQFPSHSVIEKGQTVTLRCDPISGHDNLYWYRRVMGKEIKFLLHFVKESKQDESGMPNNRFLAERTGGTYSTLKVQPAELEDSGVYFCASSFLTGVAEQFFGPGTRLTVL.

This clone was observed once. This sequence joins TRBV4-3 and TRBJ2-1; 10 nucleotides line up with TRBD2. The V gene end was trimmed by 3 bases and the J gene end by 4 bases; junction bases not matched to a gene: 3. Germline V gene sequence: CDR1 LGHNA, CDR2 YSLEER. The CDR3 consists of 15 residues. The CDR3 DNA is TGCGCCAGCAGCCAGAATAGCGGGGGGTACAATGAGCAGTTCTTC. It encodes CASSQNSGGYNEQFF.

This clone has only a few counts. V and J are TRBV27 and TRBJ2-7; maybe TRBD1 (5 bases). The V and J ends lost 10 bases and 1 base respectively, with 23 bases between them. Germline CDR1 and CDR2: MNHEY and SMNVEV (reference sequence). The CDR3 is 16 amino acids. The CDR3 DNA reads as TGTGCCACCCCCAAGTGGCAGGGAAGGGATTCCTACGAGCAGTACTTC. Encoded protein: CATPKWQGRDSYEQYF.

DNA of the CDR3: TGTGCCAGCAGCTTAAGGGCTAGCGGACGCACAGATACGCAGTATTTT. It yields the protein CASSLRASGRTDTQYF. This rearrangement joins TRBV7-6 to TRBJ2-3; TRBD2 matches at 7 bases. J gave up 1 base and V 2 bases, and 6 bases lay outside the gene matches. CDR1 and CDR2 (germline): SGHVS, FNYEAQ. The CDR3 loop spans 16 amino acids.

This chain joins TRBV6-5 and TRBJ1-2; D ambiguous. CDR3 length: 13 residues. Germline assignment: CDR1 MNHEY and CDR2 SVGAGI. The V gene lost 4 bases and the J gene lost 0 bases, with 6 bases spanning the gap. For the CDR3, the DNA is TGTGCCAGCAGTTTGGCCACTAACTATGGCTACACCTTC. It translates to CASSLATNYGYTF.

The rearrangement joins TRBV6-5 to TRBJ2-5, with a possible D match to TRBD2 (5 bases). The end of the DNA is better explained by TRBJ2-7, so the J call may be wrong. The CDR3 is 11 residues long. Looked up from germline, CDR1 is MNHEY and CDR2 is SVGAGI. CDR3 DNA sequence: TGTGCCAGCCATACGGGGAGCGAGCAGTACTTC. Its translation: CASHTGSEQYF.

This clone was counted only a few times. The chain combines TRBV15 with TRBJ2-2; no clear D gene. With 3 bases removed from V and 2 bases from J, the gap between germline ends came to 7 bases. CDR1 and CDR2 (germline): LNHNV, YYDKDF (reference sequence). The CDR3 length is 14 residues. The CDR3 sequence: CATSSKANTGELFF. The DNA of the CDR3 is TGTGCCACCAGCAGTAAGGCAAACACCGGGGAGCTGTTTTTT.

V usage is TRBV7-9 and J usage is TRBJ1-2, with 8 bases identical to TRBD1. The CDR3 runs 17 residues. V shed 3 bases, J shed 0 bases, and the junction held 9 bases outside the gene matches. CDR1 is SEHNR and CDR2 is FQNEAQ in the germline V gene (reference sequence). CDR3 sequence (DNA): TGTGCCAGCAGCTTTCGGGCTTCAGGGGGCTCTAACTATGGCTACACCTTC. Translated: CASSFRASGGSNYGYTF.

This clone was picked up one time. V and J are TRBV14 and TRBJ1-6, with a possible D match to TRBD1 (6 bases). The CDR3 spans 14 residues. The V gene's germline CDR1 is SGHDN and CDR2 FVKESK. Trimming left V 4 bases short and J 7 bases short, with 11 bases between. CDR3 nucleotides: TGTGCCAGCAGCCTGGGACACCGAAATTCACCCCTCCACTTT. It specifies CASSLGHRNSPLHF.

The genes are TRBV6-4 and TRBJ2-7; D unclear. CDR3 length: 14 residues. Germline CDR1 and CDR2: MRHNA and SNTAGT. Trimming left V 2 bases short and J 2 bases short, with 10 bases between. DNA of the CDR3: TGTGCCAGCAGTGACGGGCAGACGACCTACGAGCAGTACTTC. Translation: CASSDGQTTYEQYF.

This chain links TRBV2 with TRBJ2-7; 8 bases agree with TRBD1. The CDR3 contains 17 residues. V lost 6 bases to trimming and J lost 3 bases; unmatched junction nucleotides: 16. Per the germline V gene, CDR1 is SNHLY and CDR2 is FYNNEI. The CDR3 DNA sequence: TGTGCCAGCAGGGTCGCCCCCCTGGACAGGGTAGGCTACGAGCAGTACTTC. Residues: CASRVAPLDRVGYEQYF.

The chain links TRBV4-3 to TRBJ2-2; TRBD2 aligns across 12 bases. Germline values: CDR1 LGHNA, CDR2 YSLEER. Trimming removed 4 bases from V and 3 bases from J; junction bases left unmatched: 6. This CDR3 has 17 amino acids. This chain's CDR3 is CASSPLAGGSDTGELFF. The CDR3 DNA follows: TGCGCCAGCAGCCCCCTAGCGGGAGGGTCGGACACCGGGGAGCTGTTTTTT.

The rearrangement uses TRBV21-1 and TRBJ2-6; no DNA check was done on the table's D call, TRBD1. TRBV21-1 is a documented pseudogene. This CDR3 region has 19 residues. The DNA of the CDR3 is TGTGCCAGCAGCAAAGTTGGAGGACAGGGCCCCCCTGGGGCCAACGTCCTGACTTTC. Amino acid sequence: CASSKVGGQGPPGANVLTF.

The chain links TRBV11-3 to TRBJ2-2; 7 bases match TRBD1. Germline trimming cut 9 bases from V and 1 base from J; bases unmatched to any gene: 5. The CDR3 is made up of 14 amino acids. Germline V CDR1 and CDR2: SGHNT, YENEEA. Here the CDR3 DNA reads TGTGCCAGTACCCGGACAGGGAACACCGGGGAGCTGTTTTTT. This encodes CASTRTGNTGELFF.

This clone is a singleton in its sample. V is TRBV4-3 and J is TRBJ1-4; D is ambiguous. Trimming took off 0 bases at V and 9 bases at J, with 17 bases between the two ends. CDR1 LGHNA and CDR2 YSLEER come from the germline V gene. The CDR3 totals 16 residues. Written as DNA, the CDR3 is TGCGCCAGCAGCCAAGAGATAGTCGACTTCGGGAAAAAACTGTTTTTT. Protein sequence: CASSQEIVDFGKKLFF.

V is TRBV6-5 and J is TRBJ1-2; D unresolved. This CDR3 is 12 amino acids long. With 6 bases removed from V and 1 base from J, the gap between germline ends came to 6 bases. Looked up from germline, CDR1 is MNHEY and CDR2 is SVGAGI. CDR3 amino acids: CASSRDNYGYTF. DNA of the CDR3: TGTGCCAGCAGCCGAGATAACTATGGCTACACCTTC.

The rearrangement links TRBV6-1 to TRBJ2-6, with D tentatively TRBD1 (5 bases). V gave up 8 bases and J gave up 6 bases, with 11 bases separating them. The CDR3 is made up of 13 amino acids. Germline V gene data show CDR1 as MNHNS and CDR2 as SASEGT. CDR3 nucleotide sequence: TGTGCCAGCCTGAAGGGGCAGGCCAACGTCCTGACTTTC. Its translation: CASLKGQANVLTF.

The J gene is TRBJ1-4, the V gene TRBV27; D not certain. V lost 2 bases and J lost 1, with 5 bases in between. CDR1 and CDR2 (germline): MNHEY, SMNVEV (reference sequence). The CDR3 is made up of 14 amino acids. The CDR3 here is CASSLAGTNEKLFF. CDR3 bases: TGTGCCAGCAGTTTAGCAGGAACTAATGAAAAACTGTTTTTT.

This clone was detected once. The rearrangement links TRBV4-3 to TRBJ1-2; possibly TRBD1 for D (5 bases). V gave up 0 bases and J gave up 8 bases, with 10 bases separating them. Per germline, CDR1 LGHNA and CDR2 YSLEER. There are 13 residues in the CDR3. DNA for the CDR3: TGCGCCAGCAGCCAAGATCCAGGGTGGGGCTACACCTTC. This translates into CASSQDPGWGYTF.

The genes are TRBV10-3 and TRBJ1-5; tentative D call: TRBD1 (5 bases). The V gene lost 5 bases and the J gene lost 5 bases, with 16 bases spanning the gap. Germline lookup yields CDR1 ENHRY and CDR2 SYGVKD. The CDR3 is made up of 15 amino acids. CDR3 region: CAISRNAGGDQPQHF. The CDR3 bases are TGTGCCATCAGTAGGAACGCGGGGGGGGATCAGCCCCAGCATTTT.

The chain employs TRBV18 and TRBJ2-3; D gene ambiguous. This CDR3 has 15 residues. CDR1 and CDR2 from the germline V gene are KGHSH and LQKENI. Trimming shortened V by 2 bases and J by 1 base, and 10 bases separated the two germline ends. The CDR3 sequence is CASSPRRGGTDTQYF. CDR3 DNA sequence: TGTGCCAGCTCACCAAGGAGAGGCGGCACAGATACGCAGTATTTT.

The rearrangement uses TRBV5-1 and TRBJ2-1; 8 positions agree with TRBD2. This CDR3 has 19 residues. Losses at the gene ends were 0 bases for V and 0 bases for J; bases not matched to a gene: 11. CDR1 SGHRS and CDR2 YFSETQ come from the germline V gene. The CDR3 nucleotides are TGCGCCAGCAGCTTGGAGAGGGGACGGGGGGGCCCCTCCTACAATGAGCAGTTCTTC. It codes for CASSLERGRGGPSYNEQFF. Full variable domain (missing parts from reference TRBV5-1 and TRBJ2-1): KAGVTQTPRYLIKTRGQQVTLSCSPISGHRSVSWYQQTPGQGLQFLFEYFSETQRNKGNFPGRFSGRQFSNSRSEMNVSTLELGDSALYLCASSLERGRGGPSYNEQFFGPGTRLTVL.

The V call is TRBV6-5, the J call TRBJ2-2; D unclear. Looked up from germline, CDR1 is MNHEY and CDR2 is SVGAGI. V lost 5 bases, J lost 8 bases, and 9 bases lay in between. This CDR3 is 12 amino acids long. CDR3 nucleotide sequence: TGTGCCAGCAGTCCATGGGCGGGGGAGCTGTTTTTT. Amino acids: CASSPWAGELFF.

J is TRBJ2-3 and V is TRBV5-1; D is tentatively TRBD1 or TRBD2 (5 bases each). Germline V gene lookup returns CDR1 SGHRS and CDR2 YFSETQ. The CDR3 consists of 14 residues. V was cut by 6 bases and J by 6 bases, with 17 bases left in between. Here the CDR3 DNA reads TGCGCCAGCACCAGGGACGCCGGGGTGGATACGCAGTATTTT. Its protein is CASTRDAGVDTQYF.

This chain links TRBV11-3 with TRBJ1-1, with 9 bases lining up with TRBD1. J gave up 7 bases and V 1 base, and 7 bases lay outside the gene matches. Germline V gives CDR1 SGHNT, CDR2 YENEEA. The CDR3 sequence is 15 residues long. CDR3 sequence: CASSLVPDRGGEAFF. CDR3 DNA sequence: TGTGCCAGCAGCTTAGTTCCCGACAGGGGGGGTGAAGCTTTCTTT.